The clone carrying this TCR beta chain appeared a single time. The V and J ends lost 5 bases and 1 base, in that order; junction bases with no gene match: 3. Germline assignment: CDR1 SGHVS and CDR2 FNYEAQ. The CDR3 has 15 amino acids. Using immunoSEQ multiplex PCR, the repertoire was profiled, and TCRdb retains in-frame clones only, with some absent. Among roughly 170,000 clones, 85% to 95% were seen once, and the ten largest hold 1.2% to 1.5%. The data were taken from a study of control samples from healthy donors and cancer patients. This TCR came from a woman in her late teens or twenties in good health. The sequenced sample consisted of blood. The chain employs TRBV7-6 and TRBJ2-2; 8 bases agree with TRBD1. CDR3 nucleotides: TGTGCCAGCAGCGGACAGGGAGGGAACACCGGGGAGCTGTTTTTT. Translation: CASSGQGGNTGELFF.